Following are 3 T cell receptor beta chains from one sample sequenced in a study of T cell clonality in common variable immunodeficiency. Sequenced by immunoSEQ multiplex PCR; TCRdb stores in-frame clones only, minus some. The sample gives 26,000 or so clones, none seen only once, and the top ten clones hold about 24%. Their cognate antigens are unknown. Study-wide results and limits: In common variable immunodeficiency, TCR beta chains reportedly carried fewer deletions and N-nucleotide insertions.

Sequencing was performed on peripheral blood mononuclear cells. The origin of the receptors is a human donor with common variable immunodeficiency.

This clone has only a few counts. The sequenced fragment ends 3 residues before the CDR3 boundary, so the rest is inferred from the germline J gene. This chain uses TRBV19 with TRBJ2-1; 9 nucleotides line up with TRBD2. In germline, CDR1 is LNHDA, CDR2 SQIVND (reference sequence). After removal of 3 bases from V and 7 bases from J, the junction contained 7 bases not matched to a gene. The CDR3 loop spans 15 amino acids. The sequenced part of the CDR3 DNA is TGTGCCAGTAGTATCTTAGCGGGGGCCATAAATGAG. Translation gives CASSILAGAINE. From start to end, the CDR3 is CASSILAGAINEQFF.

This clone appeared many times. This CDR3 is CASSRDFGETQYF. The sequenced CDR3 bases are TGTGCCAGCAGCAGGGACTTCGGGGAGACC. The J gene is TRBJ2-5, the V gene TRBV7-2; possibly TRBD2 for D (6 bases). The CDR3 extends 3 residues past the end of the read, so its final part is completed from the germline J gene. Trimming pared 5 bases from V and 5 bases from J, leaving 12 bases between. Germline loops: CDR1 SGHTA, CDR2 FQGNSA. CDR3 length: 13 residues. Full variable domain (missing parts from reference TRBV7-2 and TRBJ2-5): GAGVSQSPSNKVTEKGKDVELRCDPISGHTALYWYRQSLGQGLEFLIYFQGNSAPDKSGLPSDRFSAERTGGSVSTLTIQRTQQEDSAVYLCASSRDFGETQYFGPGTRLLVL.

Note on this clone: Read sequence stops 3 residues before the CDR3 end, and the germline J gene provides the missing end. This chain links TRBV6-1 with TRBJ2-5, with 8 positions matching TRBD2. Trimming removed 4 bases from V and 0 bases from J; junction bases left unmatched: 7. CDR1 is MNHNS and CDR2 is SASEGT in the germline V gene. This CDR3 has 16 residues. The covered CDR3 bases are TGTGCCAGCAGTGCCCGAAGCGGGGGCAACCAAGAGACC. Amino acids: CASSARSGGNQET. The whole CDR3 protein reads CASSARSGGNQETQYF.